Sequencing of this TCR beta chain was carried out in a study of blood T cell repertoires in COVID-19. Study summary: COVID-19 samples collected from the United States, Italy and Spain covered acute and convalescent phases. The cDNA or gDNA used as material had been derived from T cells, B-cell-depleted T cells, or PBMCs.

Per the original data handling: How many nucleated cells were present was estimated from reference gene primer amplification. The assay was immunoSEQ multiplex PCR, and TCRdb's table has in-frame clones only and misses some. V and J calls plus clone size are reproduced from that table; the DNA served to infer D and trimming. The sample records about 150,000 clones, around 80% being singletons. The germline CDR1 and CDR2 sequences are WNHNN and SYGVQD (reference sequence). Trimming took off 0 bases at V and 1 base at J, with 6 bases between the two ends. The CDR3 is made up of 15 amino acids. This sequence joins TRBV10-1 and TRBJ2-2; tentatively, D is TRBD2 (6 bases). Sequenced sample: peripheral blood. The receptor was isolated from a woman aged 45 to 65 with acute or convalescent COVID-19. CDR3 in amino acids: CASSESRGNTGELFF. The CDR3 nucleotides read TGCGCCAGCAGTGAGTCGCGGGGGAACACCGGGGAGCTGTTTTTT.